Following are 27 T cell receptor beta chains from one sample sequenced in a study of spatial heterogeneity in lung cancer. Time point of the sample: sample taken at primary tumor resection. Whole RNA from tumor, nontumor lung or frozen PBMC was sequenced unsorted. Using its own MiXCR run on the 5' RACE reads, TCRdb lists one record per CDR3 protein. The sample has about 80,000 distinct CDR3 sequences, approximately 20% seen once. Here the sequenced sample was PBMCs, taken at surgery. The receptors derive from a male donor with early-stage non-small cell lung cancer.

Comment on this clonotype: One end of the junction varies from germline; a read error may be responsible. The chain links TRBV19 to TRBJ2-2, with D unresolved. In germline, CDR1 is LNHDA, CDR2 SQIVND (reference sequence). CDR3 length equals 15 residues. The CDR3 loop is CVSRYPRGNTGELFF. In nucleotides, the CDR3 is TGTGTCAGTAGGTACCCCCGTGGGAACACCGGGGAGCTGTTTTTT.

The V call is TRBV19, the J call TRBJ2-1; TRBD2 matches 12 bases. CDR1 and CDR2 from the germline V gene are LNHDA and SQIVND (reference sequence). The CDR3 sequence is 17 residues long. The J segment lost 6 bases and the V segment lost 6 bases, leaving 12 bases of the junction unmatched. This chain's CDR3 is CASSPRLAGAFTNEQFF. CDR3 bases: TGTGCCAGTAGCCCCCGACTAGCGGGAGCCTTTACCAATGAGCAGTTCTTC.

The chain couples TRBV9 to TRBJ2-3; TRBD2 matches 9 bases. This CDR3 is 15 amino acids long. The V and J ends lost 2 bases and 2 bases, in that order; junction bases with no gene match: 3. CDR1 and CDR2 (germline): SGDLS, YYNGEE. The CDR3 here is CASSVSGGNTDTQYF. For the CDR3, the DNA is TGTGCCAGCAGCGTTAGCGGGGGCAACACAGATACGCAGTATTTT.

The V call is TRBV20-1, the J call TRBJ1-5; possible D gene TRBD1, 6 bases. From germline, CDR1 is DFQATT and CDR2 SNEGSKA (reference sequence). The CDR3 covers 17 residues. V lost 1 base to trimming and J lost 4 bases, with 20 bases between them. The CDR3 sequence is CSARAPRNGQLNQPQHF. CDR3 nucleotides: TGCAGTGCTAGAGCCCCCAGAAACGGACAGCTAAATCAGCCCCAGCATTTT.

This clonotype was detected ten times or more. This sequence joins TRBV5-5 and TRBJ2-7, with no clear D. Between the trimmed V and J ends, which lost 0 bases and 3 bases, there was a span of 16 bases. Germline CDR1 is SGHKS and CDR2 is YYEKEE (reference sequence). CDR3 size: 16 residues. The CDR3 DNA follows: TGTGCCAGCAGCTTGGAGGTGACGCGGTCGTTCTACGAGCAGTACTTC. Its protein is CASSLEVTRSFYEQYF.

This clonotype occurred a few times. V usage is TRBV4-2 and J usage is TRBJ2-2, with TRBD2 identical over 10 bases. CDR1 is LGHNA, CDR2 YNFKEQ, per germline. V shed 0 bases, J shed 4 bases, and the junction held 2 bases outside the gene matches. The CDR3 is made up of 16 amino acids. This chain's CDR3 is CASSQEEREGTGELFF. CDR3 in DNA: TGTGCCAGCAGCCAAGAAGAGCGGGAGGGCACCGGGGAGCTGTTTTTT.

This clonotype showed up many times. The chain uses TRBV7-6 and TRBJ2-1, with a possible D match to TRBD2 (5 bases). The V end was cut by 2 bases, the J end by 7 bases, with 9 bases between. CDR1 and CDR2 (germline): SGHVS, FNYEAQ. This CDR3 has 13 amino acids. The CDR3 region has the DNA TGTGCCAGCAGCTTAAGACTAATAAATGAGCAGTTCTTC. Protein product: CASSLRLINEQFF.

This clonotype has a count of ten or more. V is TRBV12-3 or TRBV12-4 and J is TRBJ2-3, with 8 bases fitting TRBD2. V lost 7 bases to trimming and J lost 0 bases; unmatched junction nucleotides: 9. This CDR3 region has 16 residues. The CDR3 nucleotides read TGTGCCAGCAAGGGAGCGGGGGCGCCTAGCACAGATACGCAGTATTTT. Translation gives CASKGAGAPSTDTQYF.

This clonotype has just a few counts. The chain links TRBV20-1 to TRBJ2-7, with 7 nucleotides matching TRBD1. The V gene's germline CDR1 is DFQATT and CDR2 SNEGSKA (reference sequence). The CDR3 has 13 residues. Losses at the gene ends were 6 bases for V and 3 bases for J; bases not matched to a gene: 8. In DNA, the CDR3 is TGCAGTGCGTCGACAGGGATAGACTACGAGCAGTACTTC. This translates into CSASTGIDYEQYF.

This clonotype was counted between two and nine times. The rearrangement links TRBV10-3 to TRBJ2-5; D might be TRBD1 or TRBD2, each matching 5 bases. The CDR3 is 13 amino acids. CDR1 is ENHRY and CDR2 is SYGVKD in the germline V gene. Trimming took 6 bases from V and 3 from J, leaving 11 bases between them. The CDR3 sequence is CAIRVGREETQYF. The CDR3 DNA reads as TGTGCCATCAGGGTGGGGCGGGAAGAGACCCAGTACTTC.

This clonotype was observed a few times. The chain has TRBV11-2 and TRBJ1-2; D possibly corresponds to TRBD1 (6 bases). Germline CDR1 is SGHAT and CDR2 is FQNNGV. V lost 4 bases and J 2 bases, leaving 26 bases between the germline ends. The CDR3 is 19 residues long. This CDR3 is CASSSLPGQIPGQNYGYTF. The CDR3 DNA reads as TGTGCCAGCAGCTCTCTACCGGGACAAATCCCTGGTCAGAACTATGGCTACACCTTC.

This clonotype was seen only a few times. CDR3 region: CASSLGYDNEQFF. The CDR3 region has the DNA TGCGCCAGCAGCTTGGGGTACGACAATGAGCAGTTCTTC. This sequence joins TRBV5-1 and TRBJ2-1; D unclear. The CDR3 extends over 13 amino acids. The germline CDR1 and CDR2 sequences are SGHRS and YFSETQ. The V and J ends lost 0 bases and 5 bases respectively, with 6 bases between them.

This clonotype has just a few counts. V and J are TRBV9 and TRBJ2-3, with D hard to call. The germline V gene has CDR1 SGDLS and CDR2 YYNGEE. The CDR3 is 16 amino acids. Trimming pared 0 bases from V and 6 bases from J, leaving 17 bases between. The CDR3 protein is CASSVGATPGADTQYF. In nucleotides, the CDR3 is TGTGCCAGCAGCGTAGGGGCTACCCCGGGTGCTGATACGCAGTATTTT.

This clonotype was seen more than once but under ten times. The V call is TRBV7-9, the J call TRBJ2-3, with D perhaps TRBD2 (6 bases). V was shortened by 5 bases and J by 0 bases, with 15 bases between the two germline ends. The germline V gene encodes CDR1 SEHNR and CDR2 FQNEAQ (reference sequence). The CDR3 has 16 amino acids. CDR3 residues: CASSLAGPASTDTQYF. The CDR3 DNA is TGTGCCAGCAGCCTCGCGGGACCAGCTAGCACAGATACGCAGTATTTT. Using reference TRBV7-9 and TRBJ2-3 for the parts outside the CDR3, the full variable domain is DTGVSQNPRHKITKRGQNVTFRCDPISEHNRLYWYRQTLGQGPEFLTYFQNEAQLEKSRLLSDRFSAERPKGSFSTLEIQRTEQGDSAMYLCASSLAGPASTDTQYFGPGTRLTVL.

The chain links TRBV19 to TRBJ2-1; 7 bases align to TRBD2. The CDR3 sequence is 14 residues long. V lost 5 bases to trimming and J lost 8 bases; unmatched junction nucleotides: 9. Germline V gives CDR1 LNHDA, CDR2 SQIVND (reference sequence). The CDR3 DNA is TGTGCCAGTAGTCCCGGTGGGGGGGTAGATGAGCAGTTCTTC. Its protein is CASSPGGGVDEQFF.

The rearrangement uses TRBV10-3 and TRBJ2-3, with D uncertain. Germline V gene data show CDR1 as ENHRY and CDR2 as SYGVKD. CDR3 length: 14 residues. Deletions cut 4 bases from V and 0 bases from J, with 8 bases between. CDR3 coding DNA: TGTGCCATCAGTGCTGGGGTTAGCACAGATACGCAGTATTTT. Protein product: CAISAGVSTDTQYF.

V usage is TRBV7-3 and J usage is TRBJ2-5; D is unclear. This CDR3 comprises 13 residues. The V gene's germline CDR1 is SGHTA and CDR2 FQGTGA. Trimming took off 5 bases at V and 4 bases at J, with 11 bases between the two ends. The CDR3 here is CASSPLTGETQYF. The DNA of the CDR3 is TGTGCCAGCAGCCCTCTTACCGGAGAGACCCAGTACTTC.

The table lists this clonotype with a few counts. The chain couples TRBV11-2 to TRBJ2-2; a weak D match, TRBD1 (6 bases). Germline CDR1 and CDR2: SGHAT and FQNNGV. CDR3 length: 16 amino acids. Trimming removed 6 bases at V and 2 bases at J, with 16 bases between. The CDR3 protein is CASRLQTGANTGELFF. In nucleotides, the CDR3 is TGTGCCAGCAGATTACAGACAGGAGCTAACACCGGGGAGCTGTTTTTT.

This chain links TRBV7-8 with TRBJ2-7; no clear D gene. Germline V gives CDR1 SGHVS, CDR2 FQNEAQ. CDR3 length: 12 residues. V lost 1 base and J 3 bases, leaving 4 bases between the germline ends. Written as DNA, the CDR3 is TGTGCCAGCAGCTTAGTGGTCTACGAGCAGTACTTC. This gives the protein CASSLVVYEQYF.

This chain joins TRBV14 and TRBJ2-4; no clear D. Looked up from germline, CDR1 is SGHDN and CDR2 is FVKESK. Trimming removed 8 bases from V and 0 bases from J, with 11 bases in between. The CDR3 spans 14 residues. CDR3 protein: CASGDTVAKNIQYF. The CDR3 DNA follows: TGTGCCAGCGGCGACACAGTAGCCAAAAACATTCAGTACTTC.

This clonotype was seen only a few times. The rearrangement joins TRBV27 to TRBJ2-7, with 9 bases identical to TRBD2. CDR1 and CDR2 from the germline V gene are MNHEY and SMNVEV (reference sequence). The trim removed 4 bases at V and 4 bases at J, leaving 5 bases unmatched. The CDR3 sequence is 14 residues long. This CDR3 is CASSSLAGTYEQYF. The CDR3, as DNA: TGTGCCAGCAGTTCTCTAGCGGGAACATACGAGCAGTACTTC.

This rearrangement joins TRBV9 to TRBJ2-3; D is unresolved. Germline CDR1 is SGDLS and CDR2 is YYNGEE. Trimming pared 0 bases from V and 3 bases from J, leaving 8 bases between. This CDR3 has 14 amino acids. CDR3 bases: TGTGCCAGCAGCGTAGTGGACGGGACAGATACGCAGTATTTT. Amino acids: CASSVVDGTDTQYF.

The chain joins TRBV11-1 to TRBJ1-1; maybe TRBD1 (6 bases). The V gene lost 5 bases and the J gene lost 4 bases, with 23 bases spanning the gap. CDR3 length equals 17 residues. In germline, CDR1 is SGHAT, CDR2 FQDESV (reference sequence). The CDR3 loop is CASSRRGYTKEVTEAFF. As DNA, the CDR3 is TGTGCCAGCAGCCGGAGGGGGTACACCAAGGAGGTCACTGAAGCTTTCTTT. The variable domain in full, with the rest retrieved from reference TRBV11-1 and TRBJ1-1, is EAEVAQSPRYKITEKSQAVAFWCDPISGHATLYWYRQILGQGPELLVQFQDESVVDDSQLPKDRFSAERLKGVDSTLKIQPAELGDSAMYLCASSRRGYTKEVTEAFFGQGTRLTVV.

As for this clonotype: Relative to the germline gene, one junction end is altered; a read error may explain this. This chain links TRBV5-8 with TRBJ2-7; 8 bases map to TRBD2. The CDR3 length is 12 residues. Germline V CDR1 and CDR2: SGHTS, YDEGEE. The DNA of the CDR3 is TGTGCCAGCAGCCCGGACAGCTCGCGGGAGGCCTTC. Translated, it gives CASSPDSSREAF.

The genes are TRBV24-1 and TRBJ2-1, with 14 positions matching TRBD2. V trimming: 4 bases; J trimming: 6 bases; junction bases outside the gene matches: 4. Germline CDR1 and CDR2: KGHDR and SFDVKD. The CDR3 extends over 16 amino acids. CDR3 loop: CATSDSGLAGGNEQFF. The CDR3 DNA reads as TGTGCCACCAGTGACAGCGGACTAGCGGGAGGCAATGAGCAGTTCTTC.

The gene calls are TRBV6-5 and TRBJ2-7, with 8 bases aligning to TRBD2. Germline-derived CDR1 and CDR2 are MNHEY and SVGAGI. Trimming removed 6 bases from V and 3 bases from J; junction bases left unmatched: 10. The CDR3 spans 15 residues. As DNA, the CDR3 is TGTGCCAGCAGGGATACTAGCGGCCAGAACTACGAGCAGTACTTC. This sequence encodes CASRDTSGQNYEQYF.

The chain recombines TRBV20-1 with TRBJ2-7; D ambiguous. The germline V gene encodes CDR1 DFQATT and CDR2 SNEGSKA (reference sequence). Deletions cut 0 bases from V and 6 bases from J, with 18 bases between. The CDR3 is made up of 15 amino acids. Here the CDR3 reads CSARDLAGSVTEQYF. In nucleotides, the CDR3 is TGCAGTGCTAGAGATCTCGCAGGCTCTGTAACCGAGCAGTACTTC.